Listed here is a single T cell receptor beta chain. Produced via immunoSEQ multiplex PCR; TCRdb's table is partial and in-frame only. The data contain some 150,000 clones, approximately 90% of them singletons. The data are from a study of T cell responses to AZD1222 COVID-19 vaccine. V shed 0 bases and J shed 7 bases, with 9 bases lying between them. CDR3 length equals 13 residues. Germline V CDR1 and CDR2: LGHDT, YNNKEL (reference sequence). The sequenced sample was peripheral blood, obtained 28 days after the second AZD1222 dose. The chain joins TRBV3-1 (or the pseudogene TRBV3-2) to TRBJ1-2; possible D gene TRBD1, 6 bases. The clonotype was recovered from an adult who received the AZD1222 COVID-19 vaccine. Written as DNA, the CDR3 is TGTGCCAGCAGCCAAGATAACAGGGTTGGCTACACCTTC. Protein sequence: CASSQDNRVGYTF.